Listed below are T cell receptor beta chains from one sample, sequenced in a study of monozygotic twins with cystic fibrosis. Generated by immunoSEQ multiplex PCR, the TCRdb table keeps only in-frame clones and is missing some. Of tens of thousands of clones in the sample, just over 65% were seen once. What was sequenced was blood. These receptors originate from a girl between 10 and 17 years old with cystic fibrosis. Both conserved end residues are part of each CDR3. Fields, in order: CDR3 protein, CDR3 DNA, D gene, clone size, J gene, V gene. The D gene is left open where the match is weak. The size of a clone is reported for some rows only, either as once, few or many, or as a class for expanded clones.

CDR3: CASSLEGTDTQYF; DNA: TGCGCCAGCAGCTTGGAGGGAACAGATACGCAGTATTTT; D: -; size: -; J: TRBJ2-3; V: TRBV5-1
CDR3: CAWSVRLAGPDTQYF; DNA: TGTGCCTGGAGTGTTAGACTAGCGGGACCAGATACGCAGTATTTT; D: TRBD2; size: -; J: TRBJ2-3; V: TRBV30
CDR3: CASSTTGQRTNVLTF; DNA: TGCGCCAGCAGCACAACAGGGCAAAGAACCAACGTCCTGACTTTC; D: -; size: few; J: TRBJ2-6; V: TRBV5-1
CDR3: CASRGFRAGAWETQYF; DNA: TGTGCCAGCAGAGGCTTCCGAGCGGGAGCTTGGGAGACCCAGTACTTC; D: TRBD2; size: -; J: TRBJ2-5; V: TRBV2
CDR3: CASSPLDGGQFF; DNA: TGCGCCAGCAGCCCCCTAGATGGCGGGCAGTTCTTC; D: -; size: few; J: TRBJ2-1; V: TRBV4-1
CDR3: CASSSPLGLPNYGGYTF; DNA: TGTGCCAGCAGCTCCCCATTGGGACTCCCAAATTATGGTGGCTACACCTTC; D: -; size: -; J: TRBJ1-2; V: TRBV7-9
CDR3: CASSLASMGYGYTF; DNA: TGTGCCAGCAGCTTAGCTTCGATGGGGTATGGCTACACCTTC; D: -; size: -; J: TRBJ1-2; V: TRBV7-2
CDR3: CASSDSPGNTIYF; DNA: TGTGCCAGCAGTGACTCACCTGGAAACACCATATATTTT; D: -; size: -; J: TRBJ1-3; V: TRBV6-4
CDR3: CAREGSVGKGNQPQHF; DNA: TGTGCCAGAGAGGGGTCCGTCGGTAAGGGCAATCAGCCCCAGCATTTT; D: -; size: few; J: TRBJ1-5; V: TRBV14
CDR3: CSVAREGDNEQFF; DNA: TGCAGCGTTGCACGGGAGGGGGACAATGAGCAGTTCTTC; D: TRBD2; size: -; J: TRBJ2-1; V: TRBV29-1
CDR3: CAWSRGLNNEQFF; DNA: TGTGCCTGGAGCCGGGGACTGAACAATGAGCAGTTCTTC; D: -; size: -; J: TRBJ2-1; V: TRBV30
CDR3: CASSPPRGELFF; DNA: TGCGCCAGCAGCCCCCCCAGGGGGGAGCTGTTTTTT; D: -; size: few; J: TRBJ2-2; V: TRBV5-1
CDR3: CASTPGGLGNQPQHF; DNA: TGTGCCAGTACCCCCGGAGGGCTGGGCAATCAGCCCCAGCATTTT; D: -; size: few; J: TRBJ1-5; V: TRBV19
CDR3: CAISEGPTAYSNQPQHF; DNA: TGTGCCATCAGTGAGGGTCCAACAGCCTATAGCAATCAGCCCCAGCATTTT; D: -; size: -; J: TRBJ1-5; V: TRBV10-3
CDR3: CASSQVAAGDTQYF; DNA: TGCGCCAGCAGCCAAGTGGCCGCGGGAGATACGCAGTATTTT; D: -; size: -; J: TRBJ2-3; V: TRBV4-1
CDR3: CASSLEEGISYGYTF; DNA: TGTGCCAGCAGCTTAGAGGAGGGAATCTCATATGGCTACACCTTC; D: -; size: -; J: TRBJ1-2; V: TRBV7-2
CDR3: CASSPTGTSGPRDNEQFF; DNA: TGTGCCAGCAGCCCAACCGGGACTAGCGGGCCCAGGGACAATGAGCAGTTCTTC; D: TRBD2; size: -; J: TRBJ2-1; V: TRBV7-9
CDR3: CASSIIWAGGMNTEAFF; DNA: TGTGCCAGTAGTATTATTTGGGCAGGGGGCATGAACACTGAAGCTTTCTTT; D: TRBD1; size: -; J: TRBJ1-1; V: TRBV19
CDR3: CASSLGDEQYF; DNA: TGTGCCAGCAGCTTAGGTGACGAGCAGTACTTC; D: -; size: -; J: TRBJ2-7; V: TRBV7-8
CDR3: CAWSVSGDGNTIYF; DNA: TGTGCCTGGAGTGTATCAGGGGACGGAAACACCATATATTTT; D: -; size: -; J: TRBJ1-3; V: TRBV30
CDR3: CASSAGLAEAAYEQYF; DNA: TGTGCCAGCAGTGCCGGACTAGCGGAAGCAGCATACGAGCAGTACTTC; D: TRBD2; size: -; J: TRBJ2-7; V: TRBV25-1
CDR3: CASSPVVSGYREKLFF; DNA: TGTGCCAGCAGCCCAGTGGTCTCAGGGTATAGGGAAAAACTGTTTTTT; D: -; size: once; J: TRBJ1-4; V: TRBV7-8
CDR3: CASSLRNFPRDRGRTYEQYF; DNA: TGTGCCAGCAGCCTACGAAACTTTCCCCGGGACAGGGGCCGGACCTACGAGCAGTACTTC; D: TRBD1; size: few; J: TRBJ2-7; V: TRBV27
CDR3: CASMVPWGNYEQYF; DNA: TGTGCCAGCATGGTTCCCTGGGGAAACTACGAGCAGTACTTC; D: -; size: -; J: TRBJ2-7; V: TRBV28
CDR3: CASSVQREGLSSNEQFF; DNA: TGTGCCAGCAGTGTGCAGCGGGAGGGCCTATCGTCCAATGAGCAGTTCTTC; D: TRBD2; size: few; J: TRBJ2-1; V: TRBV2
CDR3: CASSVDNEQFF; DNA: TGTGCCAGCAGTGTCGACAATGAGCAGTTCTTC; D: -; size: -; J: TRBJ2-1; V: TRBV2
CDR3: CASSLDGTANEKLFF; DNA: TGTGCCAGCAGCTTAGATGGGACAGCTAATGAAAAACTGTTTTTT; D: TRBD1; size: once; J: TRBJ1-4; V: TRBV7-2
CDR3: CASSLAGHEKLFF; DNA: TGTGCCAGCTCTTTAGCAGGGCACGAAAAACTGTTTTTT; D: -; size: -; J: TRBJ1-4; V: TRBV2
CDR3: CASQAGFRQPQHF; DNA: TGTGCCAGCCAAGCAGGGTTTCGGCAGCCCCAGCATTTT; D: -; size: few; J: TRBJ1-5; V: TRBV28
CDR3: CASSQDGGTQYF; DNA: TGCGCCAGCAGCCAAGACGGGGGTACGCAGTATTTT; D: -; size: -; J: TRBJ2-3; V: TRBV4-3
CDR3: CASSPWALAGSSYNEQFF; DNA: TGTGCCAGCAGCCCTTGGGCCCTAGCGGGATCTTCCTACAATGAGCAGTTCTTC; D: TRBD2; size: -; J: TRBJ2-1; V: TRBV11-2
CDR3: CSVEEGVGYLF; DNA: TGCAGCGTTGAAGAAGGGGTGGGCTACCTCTTC; D: -; size: -; J: TRBJ1-2; V: TRBV29-1
CDR3: CASSQLLRVGNEQFF; DNA: TGCGCCAGCAGCCAGTTATTGAGGGTTGGGAATGAGCAGTTCTTC; D: -; size: -; J: TRBJ2-1; V: TRBV4-3
CDR3: CASTLSGQPYEQYF; DNA: TGTGCCAGCACCCTGTCGGGACAGCCGTACGAGCAGTACTTC; D: TRBD1; size: -; J: TRBJ2-7; V: TRBV5-8
CDR3: CASSPWGRNTEAFF; DNA: TGTGCCAGCAGCCCCTGGGGGAGGAACACTGAAGCTTTCTTT; D: -; size: -; J: TRBJ1-1; V: TRBV7-8
CDR3: CAIRVQEIGVYEQYF; DNA: TGTGCCATCAGGGTCCAAGAAATAGGGGTCTACGAGCAGTACTTC; D: -; size: -; J: TRBJ2-7; V: TRBV10-3
CDR3: CASSLDSPGANVLTF; DNA: TGTGCCAGCTCATTGGACAGCCCTGGGGCCAACGTCCTGACTTTC; D: -; size: -; J: TRBJ2-6; V: TRBV18
CDR3: CASSFRGPAGGISGANVLTF; DNA: TGTGCCAGCAGTTTTCGAGGTCCAGCGGGAGGGATCTCTGGGGCCAACGTCCTGACTTTC; D: TRBD2; size: -; J: TRBJ2-6; V: TRBV28
CDR3: CASVGLFNTGELFF; DNA: TGTGCCAGCGTGGGACTATTTAACACCGGGGAGCTGTTTTTT; D: TRBD2; size: -; J: TRBJ2-2; V: TRBV7-9
CDR3: CASSGTRTSSYNEQFF; DNA: TGCGCCAGCAGTGGGACTAGAACAAGCTCCTACAATGAGCAGTTCTTC; D: TRBD2; size: -; J: TRBJ2-1; V: TRBV10-1
CDR3: CASSPLARSSYEQYF; DNA: TGTGCCAGCAGCCCACTAGCGCGGAGCTCCTACGAGCAGTACTTC; D: TRBD2; size: few; J: TRBJ2-7; V: TRBV7-9
CDR3: CASSPRRDNYQETQYF; DNA: TGTGCCAGCAGCCCCCGAAGGGACAACTATCAAGAGACCCAGTACTTC; D: -; size: few; J: TRBJ2-5; V: TRBV11-2
CDR3: CASSGVDYGYTF; DNA: TGCGCCAGCAGTGGGGTGGACTATGGCTACACCTTC; D: -; size: -; J: TRBJ1-2; V: TRBV4-3
CDR3: CASLLVSEQYF; DNA: TGCGCCAGCTTACTAGTAAGCGAGCAGTACTTC; D: -; size: few; J: TRBJ2-7; V: TRBV4-3
CDR3: CSVEGTDTDTQYF; DNA: TGCAGCGTTGAGGGGACGGACACAGATACGCAGTATTTT; D: -; size: -; J: TRBJ2-3; V: TRBV29-1
CDR3: CASTSRGGNTGELFF; DNA: TGTGCCAGCACCTCCAGGGGCGGAAACACCGGGGAGCTGTTTTTT; D: -; size: -; J: TRBJ2-2; V: TRBV6-5
CDR3: CASSLAGGENEKLFF; DNA: TGTGCCAGCAGCTTAGCAGGGGGCGAGAATGAAAAACTGTTTTTT; D: TRBD1; size: few; J: TRBJ1-4; V: TRBV7-2
CDR3: CASSLLDRLMGAFF; DNA: TGTGCCAGCAGCTTACTGGACAGGCTCATGGGAGCTTTCTTT; D: TRBD1; size: -; J: TRBJ1-1; V: TRBV7-2
CDR3: CASSLEGGNQQPQHF; DNA: TGCGCCAGCAGCTTGGAGGGAGGAAACCAACAGCCCCAGCATTTT; D: -; size: -; J: TRBJ1-5; V: TRBV5-1
CDR3: CAWSVRGGYTF; DNA: TGTGCCTGGAGTGTACGGGGGGGCTACACCTTC; D: -; size: -; J: TRBJ1-2; V: TRBV30
CDR3: CAISDSHYNEQFF; DNA: TGTGCCATCAGTGACTCTCACTACAATGAGCAGTTCTTC; D: -; size: -; J: TRBJ2-1; V: TRBV10-3
CDR3: CASSVGTPGEKLFF; DNA: TGTGCCAGCAGCGTAGGGACGCCTGGTGAAAAACTGTTTTTT; D: -; size: -; J: TRBJ1-4; V: TRBV9
CDR3: CASSQGTGILFYGYTF; DNA: TGCGCCAGCAGCCAGGGGACAGGGATACTCTTCTATGGCTACACCTTC; D: TRBD1; size: -; J: TRBJ1-2; V: TRBV4-1
CDR3: CASSPQGAGEQYF; DNA: TGCGCCAGCAGCCCCCAGGGGGCGGGTGAGCAGTACTTC; D: TRBD1; size: few; J: TRBJ2-7; V: TRBV4-1
CDR3: CASSAGQGNTIYF; DNA: TGTGCCAGCAGCGCTGGACAGGGGAACACCATATATTTT; D: TRBD1; size: -; J: TRBJ1-3; V: TRBV2
CDR3: CASSLFPGPLLSNGAGLFF; DNA: TGCGCCAGCAGCCTTTTCCCGGGACCCCTTCTTTCTAATGGGGCGGGACTGTTTTTT; D: -; size: -; J: TRBJ1-4; V: TRBV4-1
CDR3: CASSLALGEETQYF; DNA: TGTGCCAGCAGTTTAGCGTTAGGGGAAGAGACCCAGTACTTC; D: -; size: -; J: TRBJ2-5; V: TRBV6-5
CDR3: CASTTPNTGELFF; DNA: TGTGCCAGCACCACCCCTAACACCGGGGAGCTGTTTTTT; D: -; size: -; J: TRBJ2-2; V: TRBV7-2
CDR3: CASRNTGELFF; DNA: TGTGCCAGCAGAAACACCGGGGAGCTGTTTTTT; D: -; size: -; J: TRBJ2-2; V: TRBV6-5
CDR3: CATSRAGGRGFNEQFF; DNA: TGTGCCACCAGCAGGGCCGGAGGGAGGGGATTCAATGAGCAGTTCTTC; D: TRBD2; size: -; J: TRBJ2-1; V: TRBV15